This T cell receptor beta chain originates from a study of molecular identifiers for immune sequencing clone quantification. TCRdb re-derived calls from the PCR reads in MiXCR, one entry per CDR3 protein. The sample contains about 510,000 distinct CDR3 sequences, about 26% of which appear only once. Trimming took 3 bases from V and 6 from J; bases not matched to a gene: 12. Germline V lookup: CDR1 SGDLS, CDR2 YYNGEE. The CDR3 runs 16 residues. This sequence originates from a human donor in good health. Some libraries in this study had Jurkat cell RNA spiked in. The V call is TRBV9, the J call TRBJ2-7; the match to TRBD2 covers 10 bases. Sequenced material: naive CD8+ T cells from blood, with Jurkat cell RNA spiked in. Subset given: FACS-sorted CD8+CD4-CCR7+CD45RA+ naive T cells. The CDR3 DNA sequence: TGTGCCAGCAGCGACAGCCCCGGGCTAGCGGGAGTCGAGCAGTACTTC. This codes for CASSDSPGLAGVEQYF.